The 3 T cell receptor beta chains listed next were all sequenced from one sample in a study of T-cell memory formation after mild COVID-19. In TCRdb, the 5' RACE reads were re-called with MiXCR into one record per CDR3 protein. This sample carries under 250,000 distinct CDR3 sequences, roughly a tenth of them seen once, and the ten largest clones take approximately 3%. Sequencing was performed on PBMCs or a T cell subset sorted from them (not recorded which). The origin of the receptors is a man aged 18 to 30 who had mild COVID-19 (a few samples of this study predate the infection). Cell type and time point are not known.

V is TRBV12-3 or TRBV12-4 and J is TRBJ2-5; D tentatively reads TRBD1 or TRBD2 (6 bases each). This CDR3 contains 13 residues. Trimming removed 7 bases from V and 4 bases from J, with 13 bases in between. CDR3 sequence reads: CASTQGGGETQYF. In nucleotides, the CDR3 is TGTGCCAGCACTCAAGGGGGAGGAGAGACCCAGTACTTC.

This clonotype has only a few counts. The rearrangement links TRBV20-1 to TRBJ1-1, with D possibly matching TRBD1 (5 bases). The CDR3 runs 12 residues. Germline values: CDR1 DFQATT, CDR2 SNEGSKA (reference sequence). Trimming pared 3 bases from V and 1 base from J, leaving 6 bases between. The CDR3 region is CSARGPNTEAFF. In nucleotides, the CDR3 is TGCAGTGCTAGGGGGCCGAACACTGAAGCTTTCTTT.

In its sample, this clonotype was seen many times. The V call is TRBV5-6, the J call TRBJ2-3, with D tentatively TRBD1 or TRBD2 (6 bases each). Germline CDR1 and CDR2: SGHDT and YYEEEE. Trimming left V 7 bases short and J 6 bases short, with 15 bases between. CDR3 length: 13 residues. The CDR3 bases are TGTGCCAGCTCCCTAGGGGGGCTGGATACGCAGTATTTT. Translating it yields CASSLGGLDTQYF.